This TCR beta chain derives from a study of cytomegalovirus exposure and HLA in healthy donors. Findings and limits, study-wide: With DRB1 most and HLA-C fewest, TCR association rates differed between HLA loci in a later analysis.

The CDR3 consists of 16 residues. Germline lookup yields CDR1 SGHAT and CDR2 FQNNGV. With 60 Vbeta and 13 Jbeta primers, the PCR was carried out. Data came from immunoSEQ multiplex PCR; TCRdb stores just in-frame clones and leaves some out. The sample yields approximately 120,000 clones, around 75% seen once. The sample holds a few counts of this clone. Its antigen is not known. An end of the junction differs from the germline gene, which may be a read error. The sequence was collected from a man aged 25-45 years in good health and CMV-seronegative. The chain links TRBV11-2 to TRBJ2-3; maybe TRBD1 (6 bases). The sequenced sample consisted of PBMCs. The CDR3 DNA follows: TGTGCCAGCAGTTTAGGGCTGCAGGGGACCACAGATACGCAGTATTTT. Residues: CASSLGLQGTTDTQYF.